These 12 T cell receptor beta chains came from one sample sequenced in a study of human T cells and chemical hapten exposure. This sample's time point: patch test 2, 6 weeks after DPC sensitization. Specified treatment: therapeutic diphenylcyclopropenone sensitization with weekly scalp DPC. TCRdb reprocessed the RACE reads via MiXCR and lists one record per CDR3 protein. This sample yields some 100,000 distinct CDR3 sequences, of which approximately 8.8% are seen a single time; around 3.1% belongs to the top ten. The specimen comprised whole blood, sampled in connection with sensitization to the hapten diphenylcyclopropenone (DPC). These receptors were collected from a woman aged 40 to 50 with alopecia areata. Some clones in this sample may be carry-over from other donors' samples.

The chain employs TRBV3-1 and TRBJ2-3; no reliable D call. The CDR3 is 13 amino acids. Germline loops: CDR1 LGHDT, CDR2 YNNKEL (reference sequence). Trimming removed 2 bases from V and 6 bases from J, with 9 bases in between. In DNA, the CDR3 is TGTGCCAGCAGCCAATCCGGGCAGGATACGCAGTATTTT. It specifies CASSQSGQDTQYF.

Many counts were recorded for this clonotype. J is TRBJ2-3 and V is TRBV5-1, with TRBD1 identical over 9 bases. The CDR3 is 15 amino acids. Trimming cost V 2 bases and J 4 bases; bases outside gene matches: 5. The germline gives CDR1 SGHRS, CDR2 YFSETQ. CDR3 sequence (DNA): TGCGCCAGCAGCTTCCGGGACAGGGCGGCAGATACGCAGTATTTT. Its translation: CASSFRDRAADTQYF.

This clonotype was seen a handful of times. The genes are TRBV2 and TRBJ2-5; D ambiguous. The CDR3 sequence is 13 residues long. The germline V and J ends were trimmed by 5 bases and 10 bases, with 17 bases remaining between them. Germline CDR1 and CDR2: SNHLY and FYNNEI. CDR3 region: CASSPGWNLDQYF. The CDR3 DNA reads TGTGCCAGCAGTCCAGGATGGAATCTTGACCAGTACTTC.

This clonotype has a count of ten or more. The chain joins TRBV4-1 to TRBJ2-2; the D gene is possibly TRBD2 (6 bases). The CDR3 is 14 amino acids. The germline V gene encodes CDR1 MGHRA and CDR2 YSYEKL. V lost 6 bases and J lost 4, with 12 bases in between. Written as DNA, the CDR3 is TGCGCCAGCAGGACCGGGACTGCCACCGGGGAGCTGTTTTTT. Its protein is CASRTGTATGELFF.

This clonotype was counted at least ten times. The chain is built from TRBV29-1 and TRBJ2-1; the D is unclear. Looked up from germline, CDR1 is SQVTM and CDR2 is ANQGSEA. Trimming stripped 1 base from V and 7 bases from J, with 11 bases between. This CDR3 has 13 residues. The CDR3 DNA reads as TGCAGCGTTGAAGGGCAGGTCGGGAATGAGCAGTTCTTC. Translation: CSVEGQVGNEQFF.

This clonotype was recorded at least ten times. This CDR3 reads CASSSQGGLGANYGYTF. In nucleotides, the CDR3 is TGTGCCAGCAGTTCGCAGGGGGGATTAGGAGCTAACTATGGCTACACCTTC. The gene calls are TRBV27 and TRBJ1-2, with 7 bases matching TRBD1. V gave up 4 bases and J gave up 0 bases; unmatched junction bases: 11. Germline loops: CDR1 MNHEY, CDR2 SMNVEV (reference sequence). The CDR3 runs to 17 residues.

This clonotype was recorded a few times. The rearrangement uses TRBV6-5 and TRBJ2-1; TRBD2 agrees at 7 bases. The germline V gene encodes CDR1 MNHEY and CDR2 SVGAGI. Germline trimming cut 5 bases from V and 14 bases from J; bases unmatched to any gene: 9. The CDR3 extends over 12 amino acids. The CDR3: CASSGASGNEFF. As DNA, the CDR3 is TGTGCCAGCAGTGGGGCTAGCGGCAACGAGTTCTTC.

The rearrangement uses TRBV2 and TRBJ2-2; D possibly corresponds to TRBD2 (5 bases). The CDR3 totals 15 residues. Germline V CDR1 and CDR2: SNHLY, FYNNEI. Trimming took off 11 bases at V and 0 bases at J, with 16 bases between the two ends. The CDR3 spells CAVLEGPANTGELFF. The CDR3 DNA reads as TGTGCCGTACTCGAGGGTCCGGCGAACACCGGGGAGCTGTTTTTT.

The rearrangement uses TRBV6-6 and TRBJ2-2; 7 bases line up with TRBD2. CDR3 length: 14 amino acids. Looked up from germline, CDR1 is MNHNY and CDR2 is SVGAGI (reference sequence). J gave up 4 bases and V 8 bases, and 7 bases lay outside the gene matches. The CDR3 sequence is CASHPAGSTGELFF. Here the CDR3 DNA reads TGTGCCAGCCACCCAGCGGGGTCCACCGGGGAGCTGTTTTTT.

This clonotype was picked up many times. This chain links TRBV6-2 or TRBV6-3 with TRBJ1-5; 10 nucleotides agree with TRBD1. There are 17 residues in the CDR3. The junction had 7 bases not matched to a gene; V was cut back by 4 bases and J by 1 base. The V gene's germline CDR1 is MNHEY and CDR2 SVGEGT. As DNA, the CDR3 is TGTGCCAGCAGTTTTTCCCCGGGACAGGGGAGCAATCAGCCCCAGCATTTT. Translating gives CASSFSPGQGSNQPQHF.

This clonotype was counted many times. The rearrangement uses TRBV30 and TRBJ1-1; D ambiguous. Germline V gene data show CDR1 as GTSNPN and CDR2 as SVGIG (reference sequence). This CDR3 has 12 amino acids. The V gene lost 3 bases and the J gene lost 8 bases, with 13 bases spanning the gap. CDR3 bases: TGTGCCTGGAGCGACGGAGAGCAGGAAGCTTTCTTT. Encoded protein: CAWSDGEQEAFF. The variable domain in full, with the rest retrieved from reference TRBV30 and TRBJ1-1, is SQTIHQWPATLVQPVGSPLSLECTVEGTSNPNLYWYRQAAGRGLQLLFYSVGIGQISSEVPQNLSASRPQDRQFILSSKKLLLSDSGFYLCAWSDGEQEAFFGQGTRLTVV.

The rearrangement joins TRBV12-3 or TRBV12-4 to TRBJ2-5, with TRBD1 matching 7 bases. The CDR3 runs to 14 residues. V trimming: 5 bases; J trimming: 2 bases; junction bases outside the gene matches: 5. Here the CDR3 reads CASSPQGQQETQYF. The CDR3 nucleotides are TGTGCCAGCAGTCCCCAGGGACAGCAAGAGACCCAGTACTTC.